The 9 T cell receptor beta chains reported below all come from one sample, sequenced in a study of OX40 agonist ivuxolimab in advanced cancers. Only in-frame clones appear in the TCRdb table, and some are missing; sequencing was by immunoSEQ multiplex PCR. Among about 73,000 clones listed, over 80% were seen once. Sample: CD4+ or CD8+ T cells sorted from blood, taken in a trial of the OX40 agonist ivuxolimab. The receptors shown here come from an adult with an advanced solid tumor such as melanoma, head and neck, liver or kidney cancer.

Regarding this clone: Sequence at one end of the junction differs from germline and may be a read error. This chain connects TRBV18 to TRBJ1-2; D remains unclear. CDR1 is KGHSH and CDR2 is LQKENI in the germline V gene. CDR3 length: 13 residues. In DNA, the CDR3 is TGTGCCAGCTCACCACTCATGGAAGAGTCTGTTGTCTTC. It yields the protein CASSPLMEESVVF.

As regards this clone: Given a much more abundant clone one base away, this may be a read error. The rearrangement joins TRBV5-4 to TRBJ2-7, with D unresolved. The germline V and J ends were trimmed by 4 bases and 0 bases, with 2 bases remaining between them. The CDR3 is 11 residues long. In germline, CDR1 is SGHNT, CDR2 YYREEE (reference sequence). CDR3 DNA sequence: TGTGCCAGCAGCAACTCCTACGAGCAGTACTTC. Residues: CASSNSYEQYF.

The chain joins TRBV4-2 to TRBJ2-3, with 8 bases lining up with TRBD2. The junction had 5 bases not matched to a gene; V was cut back by 0 bases and J by 3 bases. Germline-derived CDR1 and CDR2 are LGHNA and YNFKEQ. The CDR3 loop spans 16 amino acids. The CDR3 coding sequence is TGTGCCAGCAGCCAAGATTGGTCTAGCGGGACAGATACGCAGTATTTT. Protein product: CASSQDWSSGTDTQYF.

This chain links TRBV19 with TRBJ2-6; either TRBD1 or TRBD2 may fit D (5 bases each). V shed 3 bases and J shed 1 base, with 16 bases lying between them. Germline V gene sequence: CDR1 LNHDA, CDR2 SQIVND (reference sequence). The CDR3 sequence is 18 residues long. In nucleotides, the CDR3 is TGTGCCAGTAGTATTCTGCAGGGAGCAGTGTCTGGGGCCAACGTCCTGACTTTC. It is translated as CASSILQGAVSGANVLTF. The full variable domain, its missing parts supplied by reference TRBV19 and TRBJ2-6, is DGGITQSPKYLFRKEGQNVTLSCEQNLNHDAMYWYRQDPGQGLRLIYYSQIVNDFQKGDIAEGYSVSREKKESFPLTVTSAQKNPTAFYLCASSILQGAVSGANVLTFGAGSRLTVL.

J is TRBJ2-1 and V is TRBV9, with TRBD2 matching over 10 bases. CDR1 SGDLS and CDR2 YYNGEE come from the germline V gene. V trimming: 4 bases; J trimming: 5 bases; junction bases outside the gene matches: 6. The CDR3 runs 15 residues. The CDR3 bases are TGTGCCAGCAGCCCAAGCGGGAGGGCCGACAATGAGCAGTTCTTC. This codes for CASSPSGRADNEQFF.

This clone was detected once. J is TRBJ1-2 and V is TRBV9, with D unresolved. Deletions cut 0 bases from V and 4 bases from J, with 13 bases between. Looked up from germline, CDR1 is SGDLS and CDR2 is YYNGEE. This CDR3 has 15 residues. This CDR3 is CASSVGGGQIYGYTF. The CDR3 DNA follows: TGTGCCAGCAGCGTAGGTGGAGGGCAAATCTATGGCTACACCTTC.

V and J are TRBV5-1 and TRBJ2-6; TRBD1 matches at 8 bases. V shed 6 bases, J shed 2 bases, and the junction held 4 bases outside the gene matches. CDR3 length: 15 amino acids. Germline assignment: CDR1 SGHRS and CDR2 YFSETQ. The CDR3 here is CASTRTGTGANVLTF. As DNA, the CDR3 is TGCGCCAGCACCCGGACAGGGACTGGGGCCAACGTCCTGACTTTC. The variable domain in full, with the rest retrieved from reference TRBV5-1 and TRBJ2-6, is KAGVTQTPRYLIKTRGQQVTLSCSPISGHRSVSWYQQTPGQGLQFLFEYFSETQRNKGNFPGRFSGRQFSNSRSEMNVSTLELGDSALYLCASTRTGTGANVLTFGAGSRLTVL.

Concerning this clone itself: An end of the junction does not agree with germline; a read error may underlie this. The gene calls are TRBV5-1 and TRBJ2-3; D remains unclear. CDR3 length: 14 amino acids. The V gene's germline CDR1 is SGHRS and CDR2 YFSETQ. CDR3 bases: TGCGCGAGCAAAATAGGCGGTTTCGGAGATACGCAGTATTTT. The encoded protein is CASKIGGFGDTQYF.

This sequence joins TRBV30 and TRBJ2-7, with a tentative D call TRBD1 (6 bases). Germline-derived CDR1 and CDR2 are GTSNPN and SVGIG (reference sequence). Deletions cut 0 bases from V and 3 bases from J, with 12 bases between. This CDR3 is 14 amino acids long. CDR3 sequence: CAWSVDRTDYEQYF. DNA for the CDR3: TGTGCCTGGAGTGTTGATAGGACAGACTACGAGCAGTACTTC.